The 32 T cell receptor beta chains below were found in one sample sequenced in a study of beta chain features in type 1 diabetes. Their specific antigens are unknown. Of the isolated RNA, all was reverse transcribed, and so the sequenced material was expressed TCRB transcripts. Sequencing was performed with immunoSEQ multiplex PCR; in TCRdb, only in-frame clones are kept and a portion is missing. The data show approximately 260,000 clones, approximately 20% seen once. Findings of the study overall: In all four CD4+ subsets, TCRB CDR3 length was significantly, moderately reduced in type 1 diabetes.

Sequencing was performed on naive CD4+ T cells from blood. Receptors originate from a woman between 40 and 55 years old with type 1 diabetes.

This clone was seen just once. J is TRBJ2-3 and V is TRBV9; 7 bases map to TRBD1. Per germline, CDR1 SGDLS and CDR2 YYNGEE. The CDR3 spans 16 residues. V shed 0 bases and J 3 bases; nucleotides not matched to a gene: 7. The CDR3 sequence: CASSVEAGGETDTQYF. The CDR3 DNA is TGTGCCAGCAGCGTAGAAGCAGGGGGAGAAACAGATACGCAGTATTTT.

In its sample, this clone was seen a few times. This sequence joins TRBV5-1 and TRBJ2-7; D possibly corresponds to TRBD1 (5 bases). The length of the CDR3 is 12 residues. Trimming cost V 3 bases and J 4 bases, with 8 bases left between them. The germline V gene encodes CDR1 SGHRS and CDR2 YFSETQ. As DNA, the CDR3 is TGCGCCAGCAGCTCCAACAGGTACGAGCAGTACTTC. Protein: CASSSNRYEQYF. The complete variable domain, with remaining parts taken from reference TRBV5-1 and TRBJ2-7, reads KAGVTQTPRYLIKTRGQQVTLSCSPISGHRSVSWYQQTPGQGLQFLFEYFSETQRNKGNFPGRFSGRQFSNSRSEMNVSTLELGDSALYLCASSSNRYEQYFGPGTRLTVT.

The CDR3 spells CASSLGTSGIGWQFF. In nucleotides, the CDR3 is TGCGCCAGCAGCTTAGGGACTAGCGGGATCGGCTGGCAGTTCTTC. J is TRBJ2-1 and V is TRBV5-1; 13 bases fit TRBD2. V gave up 2 bases and J gave up 12 bases; unmatched junction bases: 8. Germline V CDR1 and CDR2: SGHRS, YFSETQ. CDR3 length: 15 residues.

The genes are TRBV9 and TRBJ2-6; D possibly corresponds to TRBD1 (5 bases). The CDR3 contains 16 residues. The V end lost 3 bases, the J end lost 3 bases, and 13 bases lay between the germline ends. Germline loops: CDR1 SGDLS, CDR2 YYNGEE. The CDR3: CASSGTSGNGANVLTF. The CDR3, as DNA: TGTGCCAGCAGCGGGACCTCAGGGAATGGGGCCAACGTCCTGACTTTC.

The table lists this clone with a few counts. V is TRBV19 and J is TRBJ2-1; TRBD2 agrees at 10 bases. The CDR3 consists of 14 residues. The germline gives CDR1 LNHDA, CDR2 SQIVND (reference sequence). The trim removed 4 bases at V and 10 bases at J, leaving 7 bases unmatched. The CDR3 nucleotides read TGTGCCAGTAGTACCGCCTTTAGCGGGGGGGAGCAGTTCTTC. This sequence encodes CASSTAFSGGEQFF.

The chain has TRBV7-3 and TRBJ2-5; 10 bases are a match to TRBD1. The ends lost 5 bases at V and 5 bases at J; junction bases unmatched: 2. This CDR3 spans 13 amino acids. Germline CDR1 is SGHTA and CDR2 is FQGTGA. The CDR3 sequence is CASSRTGGETQYF. The CDR3 region has the DNA TGTGCCAGCAGCCGGACAGGGGGGGAGACCCAGTACTTC. Looking up the rest from reference TRBV7-3 and TRBJ2-5 gives the full variable domain: GAGVSQTPSNKVTEKGKYVELRCDPISGHTALYWYRQSLGQGPEFLIYFQGTGAADDSGLPNDRFFAVRPEGSVSTLKIQRTERGDSAVYLCASSRTGGETQYFGPGTRLLVL.

This clone was found a few times. The gene calls are TRBV28 and TRBJ2-3; D might be TRBD2 (6 bases). The germline V gene encodes CDR1 MDHEN and CDR2 SYDVKM. The CDR3 is 15 amino acids. The V and J ends lost 3 bases and 0 bases respectively, with 10 bases between them. The CDR3 loop reads CASSFGTASTDTQYF. For the CDR3, the DNA is TGTGCCAGCAGTTTTGGGACTGCTAGCACAGATACGCAGTATTTT.

This clone was found a few times. The rearrangement links TRBV4-1 to TRBJ1-1; TRBD1 agrees at 9 bases. The length of the CDR3 is 21 residues. Germline CDR1 is MGHRA and CDR2 is YSYEKL. The junction had 21 bases not matched to a gene; V was cut back by 0 bases and J by 4 bases. CDR3 bases: TGCGCCAGCAGCCAAGACATTAGCGGGCAGGACAGGGGACCTCCGGGCACTGAAGCTTTCTTT. Translated: CASSQDISGQDRGPPGTEAFF.

V and J are TRBV19 and TRBJ2-5, with D possibly being TRBD1 (6 bases). CDR1 and CDR2 (germline): LNHDA, SQIVND (reference sequence). The V gene lost 3 bases and the J gene lost 1 base, with 12 bases spanning the gap. The CDR3 consists of 15 residues. For the CDR3, the DNA is TGTGCCAGTAGTATCCAACGGGACACCCAAGAGACCCAGTACTTC. Amino acid sequence: CASSIQRDTQETQYF.

This clone was detected a few times. The rearrangement joins TRBV18 to TRBJ2-5, with 7 bases lining up with TRBD1. Trimming removed 5 bases from V and 4 bases from J; junction bases left unmatched: 4. CDR3 length equals 13 residues. The germline CDR1 and CDR2 sequences are KGHSH and LQKENI. CDR3 sequence: CASSRNRGETQYF. The CDR3 DNA reads TGTGCCAGCTCAAGAAACAGGGGAGAGACCCAGTACTTC. Full variable domain (missing parts from reference TRBV18 and TRBJ2-5): NAGVMQNPRHLVRRRGQEARLRCSPMKGHSHVYWYRQLPEEGLKFMVYLQKENIIDESGMPKERFSAEFPKEGPSILRIQQVVRGDSAAYFCASSRNRGETQYFGPGTRLLVL.

A word on this clone: Additional DNA sequences in this sample encode the identical CDR3. This chain uses TRBV20-1 with TRBJ2-7; a possible D gene is TRBD1 (5 bases). V lost 3 bases, J lost 6 bases, and 9 bases lay in between. CDR1 DFQATT and CDR2 SNEGSKA come from the germline V gene (reference sequence). The CDR3 spans 11 residues. Written as DNA, the CDR3 is TGCAGTGCTAGGCAGGGCGGCGAGCAGTACTTC. This sequence encodes CSARQGGEQYF.

This clone was counted a few times. V gene TRBV5-1 combines with J gene TRBJ2-5; a weak D match, TRBD2 (5 bases). The CDR3 has 15 amino acids. Germline V CDR1 and CDR2: SGHRS, YFSETQ. Trimming cost V 0 bases and J 1 base, with 10 bases left between them. CDR3: CASSLVPGSQETQYF. CDR3 in DNA: TGCGCCAGCAGCTTGGTCCCGGGATCCCAAGAGACCCAGTACTTC.

The V call is TRBV28, the J call TRBJ2-1; the match to TRBD2 covers 7 bases. The CDR3 consists of 14 residues. J was trimmed by 0 bases and V by 7 bases; bases with no gene match: 3. Germline CDR1 reads MDHEN; CDR2 reads SYDVKM. CDR3 DNA sequence: TGTGCCAGCAACGGGAGGAGCTCCTACAATGAGCAGTTCTTC. Its translation: CASNGRSSYNEQFF.

The gene calls are TRBV9 and TRBJ1-2; TRBD1 aligns across 7 bases. CDR3 length: 15 residues. The V gene's germline CDR1 is SGDLS and CDR2 YYNGEE. V lost 3 bases and J lost 1; bases outside the gene matches: 6. The CDR3 sequence: CASSARQGGNYGYTF. The DNA of the CDR3 is TGTGCCAGCAGCGCCCGACAGGGAGGTAACTATGGCTACACCTTC.

This chain links TRBV18 with TRBJ1-1, with a weak D call TRBD1 (6 bases). CDR1 is KGHSH, CDR2 LQKENI, per germline. The CDR3 length is 13 residues. V was cut by 8 bases and J by 0 bases, with 10 bases left in between. The CDR3 bases are TGTGCCAGCACGACAGGTATGAACACTGAAGCTTTCTTT. As protein: CASTTGMNTEAFF.

This clone was counted only a few times. This sequence joins TRBV11-2 and TRBJ2-6, with 9 nucleotides matching TRBD1. Trimming cost V 1 base and J 4 bases; bases outside gene matches: 8. CDR1 and CDR2 from the germline V gene are SGHAT and FQNNGV. The CDR3 consists of 18 residues. CDR3 sequence reads: CASSLVGQGLLGANVLTF. CDR3 bases: TGTGCCAGCAGCTTAGTGGGACAGGGCTTGCTCGGGGCCAACGTCCTGACTTTC.

The genes are TRBV4-3 and TRBJ1-1; no firm D call. Germline CDR1 reads LGHNA; CDR2 reads YSLEER. The length of the CDR3 is 13 residues. V lost 4 bases and J 3 bases, leaving 9 bases between the germline ends. CDR3 DNA sequence: TGCGCCAGCAGCCCGAGGAGGGACACTGAAGCTTTCTTT. It translates to CASSPRRDTEAFF.

This sequence joins TRBV29-1 and TRBJ1-1; the D gene is possibly TRBD1 (6 bases). Germline CDR1 SQVTM, CDR2 ANQGSEA. This CDR3 spans 12 amino acids. The V and J ends lost 7 bases and 4 bases respectively, with 13 bases between them. The CDR3 is CSAWGGLTEAFF. DNA of the CDR3: TGCAGCGCGTGGGGGGGGCTCACTGAAGCTTTCTTT.

This clone showed up just a few times. This chain connects TRBV18 to TRBJ1-5; a weak D match, TRBD1 (5 bases). The germline V gene has CDR1 KGHSH and CDR2 LQKENI. The CDR3 is 15 amino acids. V was cut by 0 bases and J by 5 bases, with 11 bases left in between. This chain's CDR3 is CASSPPGRVDQPQHF. The CDR3 DNA reads as TGTGCCAGCTCACCACCGGGCAGGGTCGATCAGCCCCAGCATTTT.

A few counts support this clone. The chain recombines TRBV19 with TRBJ2-3, with D perhaps matching TRBD2 (6 bases). Trimming removed 6 bases at V and 1 base at J, with 14 bases between. CDR1 and CDR2 (germline): LNHDA, SQIVND (reference sequence). This CDR3 comprises 15 residues. The CDR3 region has the DNA TGTGCCAGTAGGGCTGCCGGGACTGGCACAGATACGCAGTATTTT. It codes for CASRAAGTGTDTQYF. Using reference TRBV19 and TRBJ2-3 for the parts outside the CDR3, the full variable domain is DGGITQSPKYLFRKEGQNVTLSCEQNLNHDAMYWYRQDPGQGLRLIYYSQIVNDFQKGDIAEGYSVSREKKESFPLTVTSAQKNPTAFYLCASRAAGTGTDTQYFGPGTRLTVL.

In its sample, this clone was seen a few times. The V gene is TRBV4-3, the J gene TRBJ1-3; 9 nucleotides agree with TRBD1. The CDR3 extends over 19 amino acids. CDR1 LGHNA and CDR2 YSLEER come from the germline V gene. With V trimmed by 0 bases and J by 0 bases, 9 bases remained unmatched. CDR3: CASSQERSGQGFSGNTIYF. In nucleotides, the CDR3 is TGCGCCAGCAGCCAAGAACGGTCGGGACAGGGCTTCTCTGGAAACACCATATATTTT.

V usage is TRBV13 and J usage is TRBJ1-4; D is uncertain. The CDR3 contains 13 residues. Germline CDR1 reads PRHDT; CDR2 reads FYEKMQ (reference sequence). Between the trimmed V and J ends, which lost 5 bases and 0 bases, there was a span of 4 bases. Here the CDR3 reads CASSPATNEKLFF. For the CDR3, the DNA is TGTGCCAGCAGCCCAGCAACTAATGAAAAACTGTTTTTT. Variable domain in full (rest from reference TRBV13 and TRBJ1-4): AAGVIQSPRHLIKEKRETATLKCYPIPRHDTVYWYQQGPGQDPQFLISFYEKMQSDKGSIPDRFSAQQFSDYHSELNMSSLELGDSALYFCASSPATNEKLFFGSGTQLSVL.

The gene calls are TRBV4-2 and TRBJ2-1, with TRBD1 identical over 7 bases. Per the germline V gene, CDR1 is LGHNA and CDR2 is YNFKEQ. This CDR3 has 13 amino acids. V was clipped by 4 bases and J by 6 bases; unmatched bases: 3. In nucleotides, the CDR3 is TGTGCCAGCAGCCCGGGACAGTCCAATGAGCAGTTCTTC. Translated, it gives CASSPGQSNEQFF.

The genes are TRBV7-9 and TRBJ1-4; D gene ambiguous. The V gene's germline CDR1 is SEHNR and CDR2 FQNEAQ (reference sequence). V was pared by 3 bases and J by 2 bases, with 10 bases between. CDR3 size: 15 residues. This CDR3 reads CASSFGSSTNEKLFF. The DNA for the CDR3 is TGTGCCAGCAGCTTTGGGAGTTCGACTAATGAAAAACTGTTTTTT.

This rearrangement joins TRBV11-2 to TRBJ1-2; 8 nucleotides line up with TRBD1. This CDR3 has 15 amino acids. From germline, CDR1 is SGHAT and CDR2 FQNNGV. V gave up 1 base and J gave up 6 bases; unmatched junction bases: 7. CDR3 nucleotide sequence: TGTGCCAGCAGCTTAGCAGGCAGGGGGCCCGATGGCTACACCTTC. This encodes CASSLAGRGPDGYTF. The variable domain in full, with the rest retrieved from reference TRBV11-2 and TRBJ1-2, is EAGVAQSPRYKIIEKRQSVAFWCNPISGHATLYWYQQILGQGPKLLIQFQNNGVVDDSQLPKDRFSAERLKGVDSTLKIQPAKLEDSAVYLCASSLAGRGPDGYTFGSGTRLTVV.

V gene TRBV9 combines with J gene TRBJ1-1; D is uncertain. The CDR3 length is 12 residues. Trimming took 7 bases from V and 2 from J, leaving 9 bases between them. Germline V gene sequence: CDR1 SGDLS, CDR2 YYNGEE. The CDR3 nucleotides read TGTGCCAGCTCGGGAGGAAACACTGAAGCTTTCTTT. Translating it yields CASSGGNTEAFF.

This clone turned up a few times. V usage is TRBV19 and J usage is TRBJ1-2, with TRBD1 identical over 7 bases. V was clipped by 7 bases and J by 4 bases; unmatched bases: 12. Germline loops: CDR1 LNHDA, CDR2 SQIVND (reference sequence). The CDR3 is made up of 15 amino acids. CDR3 in amino acids: CASIPPTGTAYGYTF. The CDR3 DNA follows: TGTGCCAGTATACCCCCGACCGGGACAGCCTATGGCTACACCTTC.

In this sample, this clone turned up a few times. The CDR3 DNA reads as TGTGCCAGCAGCCAGACAGCCCATAATGAAAAACTGTTTTTT. It encodes CASSQTAHNEKLFF. The V and J genes are TRBV25-1 and TRBJ1-4; possible D gene TRBD1, 5 bases. Germline V gene sequence: CDR1 MGHDK, CDR2 SYGVNS. The CDR3 loop spans 14 amino acids. Trimming took 6 bases from V and 4 from J, leaving 12 bases between them.

The chain recombines TRBV30 with TRBJ1-2; a weak D match, TRBD1 (5 bases). The CDR3 contains 12 residues. CDR1 and CDR2 (germline): GTSNPN, SVGIG (reference sequence). Trimming shortened V by 8 bases and J by 1 base, and 11 bases separated the two germline ends. DNA of the CDR3: TGTGCCAGGCAGGGACTTAACTATGGCTACACCTTC. Translation: CARQGLNYGYTF.

This chain links TRBV25-1 with TRBJ2-7; D is possibly TRBD2 (6 bases). V lost 3 bases to trimming and J lost 5 bases, with 17 bases between them. This CDR3 has 15 residues. CDR1 MGHDK and CDR2 SYGVNS come from the germline V gene. CDR3 residues: CASSDIHGSGDEQYF. CDR3 DNA: TGTGCCAGCAGTGATATCCACGGGAGCGGCGACGAGCAGTACTTC.

This clone was observed a few times. CDR3 in amino acids: CASSVGGTRGYEQYF. DNA of the CDR3: TGTGCCAGCAGCGTAGGGGGTACCAGGGGCTACGAGCAGTACTTC. V usage is TRBV9 and J usage is TRBJ2-7, with TRBD1 as a possible D gene (6 bases). Germline values: CDR1 SGDLS, CDR2 YYNGEE. The germline V and J ends were trimmed by 0 bases and 3 bases, with 13 bases remaining between them. The CDR3 runs to 15 residues.

The V and J genes are TRBV28 and TRBJ2-7; TRBD1 is a possible D gene (6 bases). The CDR3 runs to 14 residues. Per the germline V gene, CDR1 is MDHEN and CDR2 is SYDVKM. V was clipped by 3 bases and J by 3 bases, with 12 bases between them. CDR3 amino acids: CASSFQGRGYEQYF. DNA of the CDR3: TGTGCCAGCAGTTTCCAGGGCAGGGGCTACGAGCAGTACTTC.